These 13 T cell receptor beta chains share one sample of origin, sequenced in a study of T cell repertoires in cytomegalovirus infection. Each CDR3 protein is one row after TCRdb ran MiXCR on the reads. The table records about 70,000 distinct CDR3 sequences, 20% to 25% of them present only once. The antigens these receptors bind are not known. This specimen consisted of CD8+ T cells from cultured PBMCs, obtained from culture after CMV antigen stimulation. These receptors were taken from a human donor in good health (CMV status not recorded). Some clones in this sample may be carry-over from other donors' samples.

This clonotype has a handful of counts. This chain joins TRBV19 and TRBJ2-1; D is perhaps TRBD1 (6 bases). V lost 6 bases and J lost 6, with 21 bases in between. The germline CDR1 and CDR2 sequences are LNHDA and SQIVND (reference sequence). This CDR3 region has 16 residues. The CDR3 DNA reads TGTGCCAGTAGCTTCCCCGGGACAACACGCACCAATGAGCAGTTCTTC. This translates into CASSFPGTTRTNEQFF.

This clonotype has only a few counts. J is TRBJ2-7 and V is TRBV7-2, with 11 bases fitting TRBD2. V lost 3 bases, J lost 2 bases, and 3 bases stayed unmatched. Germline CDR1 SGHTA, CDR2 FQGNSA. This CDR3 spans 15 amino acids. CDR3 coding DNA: TGTGCCAGCAGCTTGGGACTAGCGGAGACCTACGAGCAGTACTTC. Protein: CASSLGLAETYEQYF.

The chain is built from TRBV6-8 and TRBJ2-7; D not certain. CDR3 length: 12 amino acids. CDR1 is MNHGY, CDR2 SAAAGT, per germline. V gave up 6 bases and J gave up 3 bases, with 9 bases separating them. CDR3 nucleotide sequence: TGTGCCAGCAGAGGCAGGCGCTACGAGCAGTACTTC. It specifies CASRGRRYEQYF.

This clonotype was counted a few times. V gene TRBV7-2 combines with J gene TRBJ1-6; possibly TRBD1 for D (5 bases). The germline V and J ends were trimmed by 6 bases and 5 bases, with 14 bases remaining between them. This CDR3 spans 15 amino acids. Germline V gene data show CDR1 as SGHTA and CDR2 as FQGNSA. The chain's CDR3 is CASRQNRSHNSPLHF. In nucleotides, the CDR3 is TGTGCCAGCAGACAAAACAGGAGTCATAATTCACCCCTCCACTTT.

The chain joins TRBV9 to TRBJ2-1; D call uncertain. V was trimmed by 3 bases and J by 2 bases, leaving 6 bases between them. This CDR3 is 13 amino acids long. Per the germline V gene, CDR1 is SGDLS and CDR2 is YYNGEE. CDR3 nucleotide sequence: TGTGCCAGCAGCGCTCCAGCCTACAATGAGCAGTTCTTC. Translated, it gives CASSAPAYNEQFF. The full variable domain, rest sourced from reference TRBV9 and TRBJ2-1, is DSGVTQTPKHLITATGQRVTLRCSPRSGDLSVYWYQQSLDQGLQFLIQYYNGEERAKGNILERFSAQQFPDLHSELNLSSLELGDSALYFCASSAPAYNEQFFGPGTRLTVL.

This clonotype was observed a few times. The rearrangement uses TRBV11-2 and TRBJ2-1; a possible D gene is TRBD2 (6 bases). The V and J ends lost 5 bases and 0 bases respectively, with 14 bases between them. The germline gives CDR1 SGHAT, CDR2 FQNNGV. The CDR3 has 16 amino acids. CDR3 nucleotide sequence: TGTGCCAGCAGCCTGCGGGGCCCAAGCTCCTACAATGAGCAGTTCTTC. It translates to CASSLRGPSSYNEQFF.

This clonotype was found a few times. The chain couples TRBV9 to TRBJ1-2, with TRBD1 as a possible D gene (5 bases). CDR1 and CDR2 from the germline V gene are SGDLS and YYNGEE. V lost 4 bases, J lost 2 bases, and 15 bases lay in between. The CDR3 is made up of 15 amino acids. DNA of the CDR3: TGTGCCAGCAGCCTACTTAGGGACGGCAACTATGGCTACACCTTC. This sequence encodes CASSLLRDGNYGYTF.

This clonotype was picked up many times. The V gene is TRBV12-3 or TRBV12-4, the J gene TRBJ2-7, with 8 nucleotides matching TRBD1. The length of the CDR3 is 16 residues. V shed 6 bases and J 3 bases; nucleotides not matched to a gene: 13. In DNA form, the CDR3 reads TGTGCCAGCAGGGGCCTTCGGGCAGGGGGCTTCTACGAGCAGTACTTC. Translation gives CASRGLRAGGFYEQYF.

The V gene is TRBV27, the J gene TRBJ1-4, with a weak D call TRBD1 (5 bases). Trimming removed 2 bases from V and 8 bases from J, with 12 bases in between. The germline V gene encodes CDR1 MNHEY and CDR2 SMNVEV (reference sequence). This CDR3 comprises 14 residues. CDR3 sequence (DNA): TGTGCCAGCAGTTTAGGGGGGAAGTCAGAAAAACTGTTTTTT. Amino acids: CASSLGGKSEKLFF. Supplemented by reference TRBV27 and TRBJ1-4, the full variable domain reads EAQVTQNPRYLITVTGKKLTVTCSQNMNHEYMSWYRQDPGLGLRQIYYSMNVEVTDKGDVPEGYKVSRKEKRNFPLILESPSPNQTSLYFCASSLGGKSEKLFFGSGTQLSVL.

CDR3 residues: CASSPGRQRAKNIQYF. CDR3 bases: TGTGCCAGCAGTCCGGGACGACAAAGAGCCAAAAACATTCAGTACTTC. The chain has TRBV6-2 or TRBV6-3 and TRBJ2-4; the D call may be TRBD1 or TRBD2 (5 bases each). There are 16 residues in the CDR3. V gave up 5 bases and J gave up 0 bases, with 14 bases separating them. Germline-derived CDR1 and CDR2 are MNHEY and SVGEGT.

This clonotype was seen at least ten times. The CDR3 DNA sequence: TGTGCCAGCAGCTTCCGGGGGGACTCTGGGGCCAACGTCCTGACTTTC. Translated: CASSFRGDSGANVLTF. V gene TRBV7-6 combines with J gene TRBJ2-6; 7 bases are a match to TRBD2. Germline V gene sequence: CDR1 SGHVS, CDR2 FNYEAQ. The CDR3 runs to 16 residues. The trim removed 3 bases at V and 0 bases at J, leaving 2 bases unmatched.

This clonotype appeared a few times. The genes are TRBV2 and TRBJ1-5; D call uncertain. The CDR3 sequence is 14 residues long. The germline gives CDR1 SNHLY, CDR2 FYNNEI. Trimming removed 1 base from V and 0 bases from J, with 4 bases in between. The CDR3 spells CASSEVYSNQPQHF. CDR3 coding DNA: TGTGCCAGCAGTGAAGTATATAGCAATCAGCCCCAGCATTTT.

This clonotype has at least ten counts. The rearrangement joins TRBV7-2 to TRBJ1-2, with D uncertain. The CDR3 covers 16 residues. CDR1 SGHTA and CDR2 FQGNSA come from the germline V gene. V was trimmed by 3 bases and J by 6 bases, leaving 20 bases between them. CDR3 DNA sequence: TGTGCCAGCAGCTTGGCCCTACAATCGGGAAGCGATGGCTACACCTTC. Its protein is CASSLALQSGSDGYTF.